The subject of this entry is one TCR beta chain. The germline V and J ends were trimmed by 3 bases and 0 bases, with 15 bases remaining between them. The CDR3 sequence is 16 residues long. Germline CDR1 and CDR2: DFQATT and SNEGSKA (reference sequence). It was with unique molecular identifiers that the TCRbeta library was prepared. One entry per CDR3 protein, called by TCRdb with MiXCR from the PCR reads. Of about 610,000 distinct CDR3 sequences in the sample, about 11% are singletons; the top ten hold roughly 4%. The sample originates from a study of T-cell reconstitution after alpha-beta-depleted transplantation in children.

The clonotype was recovered from a human donor who donated a stem cell graft to a child with acute myeloid leukemia. This chain connects TRBV20-1 to TRBJ2-4; possible D gene TRBD2, 6 bases. The source material was PBMCs from the stem cell graft donor, sampled from the stem cell graft. The CDR3 sequence: CSARVGTPLAKNIQYF. The CDR3 nucleotides are TGCAGTGCTAGGGTTGGGACTCCTCTAGCCAAAAACATTCAGTACTTC.